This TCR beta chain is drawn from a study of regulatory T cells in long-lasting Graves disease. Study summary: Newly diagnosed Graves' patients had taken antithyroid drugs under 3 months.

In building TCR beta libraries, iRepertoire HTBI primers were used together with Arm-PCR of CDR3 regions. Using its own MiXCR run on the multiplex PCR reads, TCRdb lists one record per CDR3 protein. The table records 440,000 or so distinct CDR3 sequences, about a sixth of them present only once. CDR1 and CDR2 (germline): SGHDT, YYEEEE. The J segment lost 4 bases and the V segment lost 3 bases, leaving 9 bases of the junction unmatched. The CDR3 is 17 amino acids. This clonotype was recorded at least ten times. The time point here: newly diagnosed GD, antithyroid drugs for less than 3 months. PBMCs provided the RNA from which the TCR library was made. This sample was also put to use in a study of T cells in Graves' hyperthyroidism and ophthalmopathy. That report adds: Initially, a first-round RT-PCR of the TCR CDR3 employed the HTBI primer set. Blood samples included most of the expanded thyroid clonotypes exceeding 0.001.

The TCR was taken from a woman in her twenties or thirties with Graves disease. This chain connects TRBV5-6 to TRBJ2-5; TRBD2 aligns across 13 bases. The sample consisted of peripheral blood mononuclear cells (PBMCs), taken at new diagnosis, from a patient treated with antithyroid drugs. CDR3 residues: CASSSTKGLAGRETQYF. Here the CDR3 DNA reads TGTGCCAGCAGCTCAACCAAGGGACTAGCGGGAAGAGAGACCCAGTACTTC.